The 21 T cell receptor beta chains below were found in one sample sequenced in a study of blood T cell repertoires in COVID-19. TCRdb's copy holds only in-frame clones and misses some; the assay was immunoSEQ multiplex PCR. Of approximately 210,000 clones in the sample, 82% are singletons; the top ten hold about 15%. Sequencing input: PBMCs or T cells enriched from blood (not recorded which). Receptors were obtained from a man aged 35-49 years who had recovered from COVID-19.

This chain uses TRBV10-3 with TRBJ2-5; TRBD2 agrees at 9 bases. The CDR3 sequence is 12 residues long. J lost 4 bases, V lost 8 bases, and 2 bases had no gene match. The germline V gene has CDR1 ENHRY and CDR2 SYGVKD. The CDR3 coding sequence is TGTGCCATCGGAGCGGGGGGAGAGACCCAGTACTTC. It translates to CAIGAGGETQYF.

V gene TRBV11-2 combines with J gene TRBJ2-1; 10 bases are shared with TRBD2. The J segment lost 7 bases and the V segment lost 5 bases, leaving 11 bases of the junction unmatched. CDR3 size: 16 residues. Germline lookup yields CDR1 SGHAT and CDR2 FQNNGV. DNA for the CDR3: TGTGCCAGCAGCGTCTCTAGCGGGAGAGGGGTTAATGAGCAGTTCTTC. Protein: CASSVSSGRGVNEQFF.

The CDR3 sequence is CASSARTLLTDTQYF. For the CDR3, the DNA is TGTGCCAGCAGCGCCCGGACACTGCTCACAGATACGCAGTATTTT. This chain connects TRBV9 to TRBJ2-3, with D maybe TRBD1 (5 bases). Germline CDR1 is SGDLS and CDR2 is YYNGEE. The CDR3 is 15 residues long. Trimming shortened V by 3 bases and J by 2 bases, and 13 bases separated the two germline ends.

DNA of the CDR3: TGTGCCAGCAGCCCCACGGGTTGGGAGCAGTTCTTC. It translates to CASSPTGWEQFF. This sequence joins TRBV11-2 and TRBJ2-1; D is uncertain. V was shortened by 5 bases and J by 10 bases, with 12 bases between the two germline ends. Per germline, CDR1 SGHAT and CDR2 FQNNGV. The CDR3 extends over 12 amino acids.

This chain connects TRBV3-1 (or the pseudogene TRBV3-2) to TRBJ2-2; unclear D gene. The CDR3 has 13 amino acids. V lost 0 bases, J lost 7 bases, and 6 bases lay in between. The V gene's germline CDR1 is LGHDT and CDR2 YNNKEL (reference sequence). The CDR3 DNA reads TGTGCCAGCAGCCAAGAACCGGGCGGGGAGCTGTTTTTT. Its translation is CASSQEPGGELFF.

V is TRBV7-8 and J is TRBJ2-5; D call uncertain. CDR3 length: 13 residues. Trimming removed 1 base from V and 4 bases from J, with 7 bases in between. The germline V gene has CDR1 SGHVS and CDR2 FQNEAQ. The CDR3 DNA is TGTGCCAGCAGCTTAGATAGGAGAGAGACCCAGTACTTC. Translating it yields CASSLDRRETQYF.

As DNA, the CDR3 is TGTGCCAGCAGCTTAGCGTCCGGTCCTGGGGCCAACGTCCTGACTTTC. Encoded protein: CASSLASGPGANVLTF. V gene TRBV7-9 combines with J gene TRBJ2-6; D not resolved. Germline CDR1 SEHNR, CDR2 FQNEAQ (reference sequence). The CDR3 has 16 amino acids. V was clipped by 0 bases and J by 2 bases, with 8 bases between them.

This chain joins TRBV9 and TRBJ1-1; 8 bases fit TRBD1. Trimming removed 0 bases from V and 3 bases from J; junction bases left unmatched: 1. The germline gives CDR1 SGDLS, CDR2 YYNGEE. The CDR3 covers 14 residues. CDR3 loop: CASSVGRGHTEAFF. In DNA, the CDR3 is TGTGCCAGCAGCGTAGGCAGGGGGCACACTGAAGCTTTCTTT.

This clone was recorded a few times. CDR3 loop: CASSTTYQPQHF. Here the CDR3 DNA reads TGTGCCAGCAGCACCACATATCAGCCCCAGCATTTT. V and J are TRBV5-8 and TRBJ1-5; D gene unclear. The CDR3 consists of 12 residues. Germline V gene sequence: CDR1 SGHTS, CDR2 YDEGEE. V was shortened by 4 bases and J by 5 bases, with 7 bases between the two germline ends.

This clone came up a few times. J is TRBJ2-1 and V is TRBV29-1; the D gene is possibly TRBD1 (5 bases). This CDR3 has 12 residues. Germline loops: CDR1 SQVTM, CDR2 ANQGSEA. The V end lost 7 bases, the J end lost 7 bases, and 14 bases lay between the germline ends. CDR3 sequence reads: CSARTAGNEQFF. The CDR3 DNA reads as TGCAGCGCCCGAACGGCAGGGAATGAGCAGTTCTTC.

This chain uses TRBV5-1 with TRBJ1-4, with 8 bases fitting TRBD1. Germline CDR1 SGHRS, CDR2 YFSETQ. This CDR3 is 18 amino acids long. V shed 0 bases and J 0 bases; nucleotides not matched to a gene: 7. The chain's CDR3 is CASSLGLTGGATNEKLFF. The DNA of the CDR3 is TGCGCCAGCAGCTTGGGGCTCACAGGGGGAGCAACTAATGAAAAACTGTTTTTT.

This clone was picked up a small number of times. This rearrangement joins TRBV5-1 to TRBJ1-6; 10 bases line up with TRBD1. The V gene end was trimmed by 3 bases and the J gene end by 8 bases; junction bases not matched to a gene: 2. The CDR3 is 14 residues long. CDR1 is SGHRS and CDR2 is YFSETQ in the germline V gene. The CDR3 DNA is TGCGCCAGCAGCTCTGACAGGGGGCATTCACCCCTCCACTTT. It yields the protein CASSSDRGHSPLHF.

The V call is TRBV19, the J call TRBJ1-4; no reliable D call. CDR3 length equals 14 residues. V dropped 1 base and J dropped 7 bases, with 10 bases sitting between them. From germline, CDR1 is LNHDA and CDR2 SQIVND (reference sequence). The CDR3 is CASSIGQVPEKLFF. CDR3 nucleotides: TGTGCCAGTAGTATAGGTCAGGTGCCTGAAAAACTGTTTTTT.

The chain combines TRBV5-4 with TRBJ2-7, with TRBD1 matching over 8 bases. The CDR3 is made up of 15 amino acids. The V gene's germline CDR1 is SGHNT and CDR2 YYREEE (reference sequence). With V trimmed by 5 bases and J by 2 bases, 9 bases remained unmatched. The CDR3 spells CASSRPGGTAYEQYF. In DNA form, the CDR3 reads TGTGCCAGCAGTCGCCCAGGGGGCACGGCCTACGAGCAGTACTTC.

The V call is TRBV10-3, the J call TRBJ2-5; 15 bases are shared with TRBD2. J gave up 1 base and V 10 bases, and 4 bases lay outside the gene matches. The CDR3 is 15 amino acids. Germline CDR1 ENHRY, CDR2 SYGVKD. CDR3 bases: TGTGCCACTCGGACTAGCGGGGGGGGCCAAGAGACCCAGTACTTC. Its translation is CATRTSGGGQETQYF.

This chain uses TRBV7-3 with TRBJ2-3; 10 positions match TRBD2. With 3 bases clipped from V and 6 bases from J, the junction kept 3 bases outside the gene matches. CDR1 and CDR2 (germline): SGHTA, FQGTGA. This CDR3 has 14 residues. The CDR3 DNA follows: TGTGCCAGCAGCTTGGGACTAGCGCCGGATACGCAGTATTTT. Its protein product is CASSLGLAPDTQYF.

The genes are TRBV28 and TRBJ1-1; TRBD1 might be the D (6 bases). This CDR3 is 14 amino acids long. V dropped 6 bases and J dropped 3 bases, with 14 bases sitting between them. CDR1 and CDR2 from the germline V gene are MDHEN and SYDVKM. The CDR3 sequence is CASRPQGLHTEAFF. CDR3 bases: TGTGCCAGCAGGCCCCAGGGGTTACACACTGAAGCTTTCTTT.

This chain links TRBV5-1 with TRBJ2-1, with 7 positions matching TRBD2. The germline V gene has CDR1 SGHRS and CDR2 YFSETQ. The CDR3 is 14 residues long. Trimming removed 5 bases from V and 5 bases from J; junction bases left unmatched: 7. In DNA, the CDR3 is TGCGCCAGCAGTAGGACTAGGGTCGACAATGAGCAGTTCTTC. It yields the protein CASSRTRVDNEQFF.

The chain links TRBV27 to TRBJ2-7; tentative D call: TRBD2 (5 bases). V gave up 3 bases and J gave up 0 bases, with 15 bases separating them. The CDR3 consists of 16 residues. The germline gives CDR1 MNHEY, CDR2 SMNVEV (reference sequence). CDR3 sequence reads: CASSFRGNHLSYEQYF. DNA of the CDR3: TGTGCCAGCAGTTTCAGAGGGAATCATCTCTCCTACGAGCAGTACTTC.

The chain uses TRBV10-3 and TRBJ2-3, with D possibly matching TRBD2 (7 bases). The CDR3 loop spans 13 amino acids. The germline V and J ends were trimmed by 9 bases and 4 bases, with 14 bases remaining between them. CDR1 and CDR2 from the germline V gene are ENHRY and SYGVKD. The CDR3 reads CAIGGGGPDTQYF. The CDR3 coding sequence is TGTGCCATAGGAGGGGGGGGGCCAGATACGCAGTATTTT.

This chain links TRBV9 with TRBJ2-5; 10 bases agree with TRBD2. This CDR3 has 18 residues. Germline loops: CDR1 SGDLS, CDR2 YYNGEE. With 3 bases clipped from V and 2 bases from J, the junction kept 13 bases outside the gene matches. CDR3: CASSERLAGGEKQETQYF. As DNA, the CDR3 is TGTGCCAGCAGCGAGCGACTAGCGGGCGGGGAGAAACAAGAGACCCAGTACTTC.